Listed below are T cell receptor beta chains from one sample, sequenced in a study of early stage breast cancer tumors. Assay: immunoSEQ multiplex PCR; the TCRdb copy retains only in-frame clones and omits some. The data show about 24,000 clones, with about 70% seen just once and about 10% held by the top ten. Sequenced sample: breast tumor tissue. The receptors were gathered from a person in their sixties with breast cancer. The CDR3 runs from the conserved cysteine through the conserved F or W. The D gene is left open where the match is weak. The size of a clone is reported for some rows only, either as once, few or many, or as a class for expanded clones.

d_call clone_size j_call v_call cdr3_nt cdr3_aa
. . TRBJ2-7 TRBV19 TGTGCCAGTAGTATGGTAATGGGGGCTGGGTACGAGCAGTACTTC CASSMVMGAGYEQYF
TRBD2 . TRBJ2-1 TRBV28 TGTGCCAGCAGTCCCGGGACTAGCGGGGTCTACAATGAGCAGTTCTTC CASSPGTSGVYNEQFF
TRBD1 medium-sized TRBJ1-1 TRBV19 TGTGCCAGTAGTATAGGACAGGGAGGCACTGAAGCTTTCTTT CASSIGQGGTEAFF
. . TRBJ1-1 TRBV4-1 TGCGCCAGCAGCCACCTCAGGGGGAACACTGAAGCTTTCTTT CASSHLRGNTEAFF
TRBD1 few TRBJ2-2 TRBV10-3 TGTGCCATCAGTGGGGGACAGGGTGGCGCCGGGGAGCTGTTTTTT CAISGGQGGAGELFF
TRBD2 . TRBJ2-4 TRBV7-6 TGTGCCAGCAGCCCGGGGAGGGCTGGCAAAAACATTCAGTACTTC CASSPGRAGKNIQYF
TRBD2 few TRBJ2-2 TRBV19 TGTGTCTCAACCGGGAGGGTCATCGGGGAGCTGTTTTTT CVSTGRVIGELFF
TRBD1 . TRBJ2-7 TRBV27 TGTGCCAGCAGTTGGGACAGGGGGAGCGAGCAGTACTTC CASSWDRGSEQYF
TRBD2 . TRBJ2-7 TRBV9 TGTGCCAGCAGCGGCGGGAGCTCTTACGAGCAGTACTTC CASSGGSSYEQYF
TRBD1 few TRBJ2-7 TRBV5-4 TGTGCCAGCAGCTTCGACAGGGGGGGAGGTGAGGAGCAGTACTTC CASSFDRGGGEEQYF
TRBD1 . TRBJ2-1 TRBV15 TGTGCCACCAGCAGAGATAGGGGGCGAAACAATGAGCAGTTCTTC CATSRDRGRNNEQFF
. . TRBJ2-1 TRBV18 TGTGCCAGCTCACCACTTAGCGGAGACTACAATGAGCAGTTCTTC CASSPLSGDYNEQFF
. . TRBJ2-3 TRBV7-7 TGTGCTAGCAGCGGTACAGTCACAGATACGCAGTATTTT CASSGTVTDTQYF